The clone carrying this T cell receptor beta chain was detected a few times. The antigen remains unidentified. This sample stems from a study of beta chain features in type 1 diabetes. For the study at large: The patient and healthy donor groups were comparable for age, gender and cell yields.

The CDR3 extends over 11 amino acids. Once sorted, every population was more than 95% pure. General study results and limits: Sampled from patients, naive, central memory and Treg TCRB repertoires appeared more similar than those sampled from healthy donors. Significant though moderate, a shortening of TCRB CDR3s appeared in all four CD4+ subsets of Type 1 diabetes patients. Possible PCR preference for shorter templates applied equally to patients and controls.

Of the isolated RNA, all was reverse transcribed, and so the sequenced material was expressed TCRB transcripts. TCRdb's copy holds only in-frame clones and misses some; the assay was immunoSEQ multiplex PCR. The sample has around 690,000 clones; around 12% are singletons. The chain links TRBV21-1 to TRBJ2-3. TRBV21-1 is flagged as a pseudogene. What was sequenced was naive CD4+ T cells from blood. This receptor was taken from a young man with type 1 diabetes. The CDR3 region has the DNA TGTGCCACCCCACCATCGGATACGCAGTATTTT. Amino acid sequence: CATPPSDTQYF.